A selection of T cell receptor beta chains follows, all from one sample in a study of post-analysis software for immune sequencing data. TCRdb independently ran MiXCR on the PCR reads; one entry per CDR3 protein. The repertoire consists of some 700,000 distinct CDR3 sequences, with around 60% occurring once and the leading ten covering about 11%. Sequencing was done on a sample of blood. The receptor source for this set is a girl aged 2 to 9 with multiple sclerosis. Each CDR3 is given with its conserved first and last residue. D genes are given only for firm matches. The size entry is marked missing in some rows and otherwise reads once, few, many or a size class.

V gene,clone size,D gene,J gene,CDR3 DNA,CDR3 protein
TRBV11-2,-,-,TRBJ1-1,TGTGCCAGCAGCCCCACGCGGGGGATGAACACTGAAGCTTTCTTT,CASSPTRGMNTEAFF
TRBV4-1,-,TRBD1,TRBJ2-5,TGCGCCAGCAGCAGCAGACAGGGTGCCATCCCCCAACAAGAGACCCAGTACTTC,CASSSRQGAIPQQETQYF
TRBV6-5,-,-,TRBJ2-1,TGTGCCAGCAGTTACTCGGGAGACAATGAGCAGTTCTTC,CASSYSGDNEQFF
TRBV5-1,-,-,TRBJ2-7,TGCGCCAGCAGTAAGGGAGTGTCCTCCTACGAGCAGTACTTC,CASSKGVSSYEQYF
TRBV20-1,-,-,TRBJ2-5,TGCGGTGCCAGGGCAACCGGGACCCAGTACTTC,CGARATGTQYF
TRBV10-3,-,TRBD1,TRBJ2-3,TGTGCCATCAGTTCGGGACAGGCAACTCCAGATACGCAGTATTTT,CAISSGQATPDTQYF
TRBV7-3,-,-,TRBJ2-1,TGTGCTAGCAGCTTAAGCGCCGAGGGGGAAAAGTTCTTC,CASSLSAEGEKFF
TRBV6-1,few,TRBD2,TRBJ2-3,TGTGCCAGCAGTGTGTCTAGCGGGGCCAGCACAGATACGCAGTATTTT,CASSVSSGASTDTQYF
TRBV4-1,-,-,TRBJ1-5,TGCGCCAGCAGCCATCTTGCCGAACAGGGCAATCAGCCCCAGCATTTT,CASSHLAEQGNQPQHF
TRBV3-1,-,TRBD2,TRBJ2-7,TGTGCCAGCACCCCGGGGGGTCGCTACGAGCAGTACTTC,CASTPGGRYEQYF
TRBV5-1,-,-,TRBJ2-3,TGCGCCAGCAGCCCCCAGGGAGGGGGGAGCACAGATACGCAGTATTTT,CASSPQGGGSTDTQYF
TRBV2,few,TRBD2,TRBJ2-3,TGTGCCAGCACGGAGCGGGGGACCACAGATACGCAGTATTTT,CASTERGTTDTQYF
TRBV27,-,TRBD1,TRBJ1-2,TGTGCCAGCAGTCGCCGGGACAGGGGCGGCGGTGGCTACACCTTC,CASSRRDRGGGGYTF
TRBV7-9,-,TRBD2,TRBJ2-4,TGTGCCAGCAGCTTAGGGGTACTAGCGGGGGGGCCGCTAGCCAAAAACATTCAGTACTTC,CASSLGVLAGGPLAKNIQYF
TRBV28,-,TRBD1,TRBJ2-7,TGTGCCAGCAGTCCAGGGGGACAGGGGAGGTCCTACGAGCAGTACTTC,CASSPGGQGRSYEQYF
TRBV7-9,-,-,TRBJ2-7,TGTGCCAGCAGCCTAAACCCGGGAGTGGGAGAGCAGTACTTC,CASSLNPGVGEQYF
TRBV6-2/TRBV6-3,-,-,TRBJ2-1,TGTGCCAGCAGCTCCTGGACTAGGGGGGTCAATGAGCAGTTCTTC,CASSSWTRGVNEQFF
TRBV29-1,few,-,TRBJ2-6,TGCAGCGTTTTGGGTGGGGCCAACGTCCTGACTTTC,CSVLGGANVLTF
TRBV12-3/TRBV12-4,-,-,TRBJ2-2,TGTGCCAGCAGTTCCCGGACCACCGGGGAGCTGTTTTTT,CASSSRTTGELFF
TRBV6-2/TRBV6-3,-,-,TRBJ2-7,TGTGCCACCAAGACAAACTACGAGCAGTACTTC,CATKTNYEQYF
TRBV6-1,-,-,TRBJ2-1,TGTGCCAGCACATGGGAGCCCTCAAGCTCCTACAATGAGCAGTTCTTC,CASTWEPSSSYNEQFF
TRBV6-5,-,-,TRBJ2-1,TGTGCCAGCAGGAGCAGGGATCCGGTCGTGCAGTTCTTC,CASRSRDPVVQFF
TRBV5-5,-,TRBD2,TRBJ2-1,TGTGCCAGCAGCTTCATAGCGGGAGCGTTCTACAATGAGCAGTTCTTC,CASSFIAGAFYNEQFF
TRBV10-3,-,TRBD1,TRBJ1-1,TGTGCCATCAGTGAACCGGGACAGGGGTGGAGTGAAGCTTTCTTT,CAISEPGQGWSEAFF
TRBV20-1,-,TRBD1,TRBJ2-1,TGCAGTGCAAAGGCAGGGGGTCTCTACAATGAGCAGTTCTTC,CSAKAGGLYNEQFF
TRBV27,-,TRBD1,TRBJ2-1,TGTGCCAGCAGCCGACAGGGCCGTAGCAATGAGCAGTTCTTC,CASSRQGRSNEQFF
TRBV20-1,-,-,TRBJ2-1,TGCAGTGCTAGAAGCGGCTTGAATGAGCAGTTCTTC,CSARSGLNEQFF
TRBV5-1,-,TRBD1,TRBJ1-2,TGCGCCAGCAGCTTCGGACAGGGGACCAATAACTATGGCTACACCTTC,CASSFGQGTNNYGYTF
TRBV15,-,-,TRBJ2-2,TGTGCCACCAGCAGAGAATCGGTACAGAGCTCGAACACCGGGGAGCTGTTTTTT,CATSRESVQSSNTGELFF
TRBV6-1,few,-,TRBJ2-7,TGTGCCAGCAGTGAAATATGGAGTGGAGGGACCGAGCAGTACTTC,CASSEIWSGGTEQYF
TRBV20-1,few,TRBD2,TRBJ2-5,TGCAGTGCTCCGCTTAGCGGGAGGGCCGGAGAGACCCAGTACTTC,CSAPLSGRAGETQYF
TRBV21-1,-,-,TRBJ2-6,TGTGCCAGCAGCAAAGTGCGGGCGGGGTTCTCTGGGGCCAACGTCCTGACTTTC,CASSKVRAGFSGANVLTF
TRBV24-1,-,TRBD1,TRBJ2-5,TGTGCCACCAGTGATCGCCGACAGGGGCGGGAGACCCAGTACTTC,CATSDRRQGRETQYF
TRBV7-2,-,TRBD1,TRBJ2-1,TGTGCCAGCAGCTGGACAGGGGGGGGGAATGAGCAGTTCTTC,CASSWTGGGNEQFF
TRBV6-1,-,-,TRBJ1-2,TGTGCCAGCAGAGACATTACTGGCTACACCTTC,CASRDITGYTF
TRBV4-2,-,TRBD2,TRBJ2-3,TGTGCCAGCAGCCAAGATACCGCGGGGGGAACAGATACGCAGTATTTT,CASSQDTAGGTDTQYF
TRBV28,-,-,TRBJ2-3,TGTGCCAGCAGTTTCGTTTCAGGGGCAGATACGCAGTATTTT,CASSFVSGADTQYF
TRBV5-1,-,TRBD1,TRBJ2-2,TGCGCCAGCAGCTTAACAGGGGCCACCGGGGAGCTGTTTTTT,CASSLTGATGELFF
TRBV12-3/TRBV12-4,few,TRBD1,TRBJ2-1,TGTGCCAGCAGTGGGCCGGGACAGTCCTACAATGAGCAGTTCTTC,CASSGPGQSYNEQFF
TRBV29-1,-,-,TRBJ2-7,TGCAGCGTTGGCCCACAGGCGCGTGAGCAGTACTTC,CSVGPQAREQYF